This T cell receptor (beta chain) stems from a study of neoadjuvant nivolumab and ipilimumab in lung cancer. The study's findings and limits: Only two of four nivolumab-treated tumors gained richness and clonality by surgery. TCR richness and clonality were higher in tumors than adjacent uninvolved lung. Pathologic regression was not significantly tied to TCR clonality. Resected-tumor TCR richness correlated positively with pretherapy blood richness.

Notes on this clone: No antigen is known for it.

Germline-derived CDR1 and CDR2 are SGHTA and FQGNSA. This CDR3 region has 13 residues. Trimming stripped 1 base from V and 5 bases from J, with 7 bases between. Measured with immunoSEQ multiplex PCR; TCRdb has only the in-frame clones, and not every one. The repertoire has about 28,000 clones, about 83% of them found once; the top ten carry 4.5% to 5.5%. The input for sequencing was tumor tissue, taken after neoadjuvant nivolumab, alone or with ipilimumab, at or shortly before surgery. This clonotype was sampled from an adult with non-small cell lung cancer. The chain carries TRBV7-2 and TRBJ2-3; D is uncertain. CDR3 region: CASSLVFGDTQYF. The CDR3 DNA reads TGTGCCAGCAGCTTAGTATTCGGAGATACGCAGTATTTT.